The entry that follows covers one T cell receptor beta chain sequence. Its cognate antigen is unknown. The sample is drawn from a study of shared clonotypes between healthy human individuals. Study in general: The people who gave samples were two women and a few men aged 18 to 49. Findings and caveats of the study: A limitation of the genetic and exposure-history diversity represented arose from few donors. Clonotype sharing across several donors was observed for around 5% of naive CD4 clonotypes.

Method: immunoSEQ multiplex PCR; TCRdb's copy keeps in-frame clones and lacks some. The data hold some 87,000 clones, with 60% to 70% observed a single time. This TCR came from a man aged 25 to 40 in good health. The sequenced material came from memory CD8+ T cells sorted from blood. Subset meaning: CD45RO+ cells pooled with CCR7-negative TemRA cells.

This CDR3 is CSVKGVPGHPSGELFF. In DNA form, the CDR3 reads TGCAGCGTTAAAGGTGTGCCAGGGCATCCCTCCGGGGAGCTGTTTTTT. This chain connects TRBV29-1 to TRBJ2-2; D is possibly TRBD1 (5 bases). Germline CDR1 reads SQVTM; CDR2 reads ANQGSEA. Between the trimmed V and J ends, which lost 5 bases and 6 bases, there was a span of 22 bases. This CDR3 contains 16 residues.